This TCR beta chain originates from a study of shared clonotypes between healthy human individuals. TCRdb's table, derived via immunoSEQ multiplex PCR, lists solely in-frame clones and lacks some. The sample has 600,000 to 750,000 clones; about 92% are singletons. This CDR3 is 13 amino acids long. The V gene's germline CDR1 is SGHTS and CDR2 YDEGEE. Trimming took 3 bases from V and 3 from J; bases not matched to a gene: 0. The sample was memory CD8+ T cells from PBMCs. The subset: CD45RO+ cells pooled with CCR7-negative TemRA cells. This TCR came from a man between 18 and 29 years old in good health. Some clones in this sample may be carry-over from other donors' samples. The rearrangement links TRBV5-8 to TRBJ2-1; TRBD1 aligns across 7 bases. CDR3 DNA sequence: TGTGCCAGCAGCTACAGGGGCTACAATGAGCAGTTCTTC. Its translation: CASSYRGYNEQFF. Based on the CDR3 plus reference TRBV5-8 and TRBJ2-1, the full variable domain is EAGVTQSPTHLIKTRGQQATLRCSPISGHTSVYWYQQALGLGLQFLLWYDEGEERNRGNFPPRFSGRQFPNYSSELNVNALELEDSALYLCASSYRGYNEQFFGPGTRLTVL.